These T cell receptor beta chains were read from a single sample in a study of blood T cell repertoires in COVID-19. Assay used: immunoSEQ multiplex PCR; TCRdb lists only in-frame clones, some missing. Of roughly 100,000 clones in the sample, approximately 89% were seen once. The sample comprised peripheral blood. These receptors were taken from a woman aged 80 or over in a cohort sampled during active COVID-19. Each CDR3 is given without its conserved first and last residue. The D gene is left open where the match is weak.

TRBD1	TRBJ1-6	12	TRBV2	ASSIDRVSSPLH
TRBD1	TRBJ2-7	12	TRBV6-2/TRBV6-3	ASSGGQGYYEQY
TRBD1	TRBJ2-7	14	TRBV7-9	ASSSQAGQGGGEQY
.	TRBJ2-1	13	TRBV11-3	ASSPDGAPYNEQF
TRBD2	TRBJ2-1	10	TRBV10-1	ASTAGYNEQF
.	TRBJ2-5	12	TRBV5-1	ASSRSGPPETQY
.	TRBJ2-1	13	TRBV4-2	ASSQEALGGNEQF
TRBD2	TRBJ2-1	11	TRBV7-9	ASSLGRENEQF
.	TRBJ1-1	13	TRBV3-1/TRBV3-2	ASSQGGSRGTEAF
TRBD1	TRBJ2-1	13	TRBV20-1	SASPGTGAYNEQF
.	TRBJ2-5	14	TRBV3-1/TRBV3-2	ASSQDPGDSGGDQY
TRBD2	TRBJ2-5	13	TRBV2	ASSSSGRPQETQY
.	TRBJ2-3	12	TRBV6-2/TRBV6-3	ASSYVGSTDTQY
.	TRBJ1-2	13	TRBV7-6	ASSPGARDNYGYT
.	TRBJ1-1	14	TRBV25-1	ASSRSQDKPNTEAF
TRBD1	TRBJ2-1	13	TRBV11-2	ASSINRGSYNEQF
TRBD2	TRBJ2-1	13	TRBV3-1/TRBV3-2	ASRSTSGTTNEQF
TRBD1	TRBJ1-4	16	TRBV7-3	ASSLRENSGQEGEKLF
.	TRBJ1-5	19	TRBV21-1	ASSKRVPDRVFGYSNQPQH
.	TRBJ1-1	14	TRBV6-5	ASSYHSRPGETEAF
TRBD2	TRBJ2-7	13	TRBV10-3	AITPGGRSSYEQY
.	TRBJ2-6	13	TRBV19	ASGGLASGANVLT
.	TRBJ2-1	13	TRBV18	ASSSVALSYNEQF
TRBD1	TRBJ1-1	15	TRBV18	ASPSDRGAIMNTEAF
.	TRBJ1-3	14	TRBV7-6	ASSLAQQGSGNTIY
TRBD2	TRBJ2-4	13	TRBV27	ASSQREGLKNIQY
TRBD2	TRBJ2-5	15	TRBV7-2	ASSLAGLASGQETQY
.	TRBJ2-2	13	TRBV6-4	ASSDSPIITGELF
TRBD2	TRBJ2-7	16	TRBV11-3	ASTTPRGLAGGSYEQY
TRBD1	TRBJ1-1	10	TRBV6-5	ASRTQGTEAF
TRBD2	TRBJ2-1	12	TRBV5-1	ASTRAGGYNEQF
.	TRBJ1-2	12	TRBV15	ATSRDIINYGYT
TRBD2	TRBJ2-1	15	TRBV28	ASSLSVTSGSYNEQF
TRBD1	TRBJ2-7	11	TRBV28	ASSDRESGLQY
.	TRBJ1-5	11	TRBV27	ASSPEWGQPQH
.	TRBJ2-5	12	TRBV11-2	ASSLRQAEETQY
TRBD2	TRBJ2-1	13	TRBV7-2	ASSLRTSGYNEQF
TRBD2	TRBJ2-1	15	TRBV7-2	ASSLARGGRNYNEQF
.	TRBJ2-1	13	TRBV7-9	ASSGVEMRAVEQF
TRBD1	TRBJ1-4	13	TRBV19	ASIDRGTANEKLF
.	TRBJ1-4	12	TRBV5-1	ASSSTGLNEKLF
TRBD1	TRBJ1-1	13	TRBV25-1	ARPTGGSGITEAF